The rows below give T cell receptor beta chains drawn from one sample of a study of regulatory T cells in long-lasting Graves disease. TCRdb processed the multiplex PCR reads anew with MiXCR; each CDR3 protein has one entry. The data hold roughly 520,000 distinct CDR3 sequences, with around 13% observed a single time. This same sample was also taken into another study, of T cells in Graves' hyperthyroidism and ophthalmopathy.

The starting material was peripheral blood mononuclear cells (PBMCs), obtained at new diagnosis, from a patient treated with antithyroid drugs. The receptors shown here come from a woman aged 25 to 39 with Graves disease. The CDR3 runs from the conserved cysteine through the conserved F or W. Fields, in order: V gene, D gene, J gene, clone size, CDR3 DNA, CDR3 protein. A D gene is named only where the DNA matches it firmly. Clone size, where shown, is once, few, many, or a class for clones that have expanded.

TRBV10-3	-	TRBJ1-5	many	TGTGCCATCAGTGCGGACGCCTACAATCAGCCCCAGCATTTT	CAISADAYNQPQHF
TRBV19	-	TRBJ2-5	many	TGTGCCAGTAGTATCCGGATTACTAGCCAAGAGACCCAGTACTTC	CASSIRITSQETQYF
TRBV27	TRBD2	TRBJ2-3	many	TGTGCCAGCAGTTTCTCTCGTCCGGGACTAGCGGAAATCACAGATACGCAGTATTTT	CASSFSRPGLAEITDTQYF
TRBV7-6	TRBD1	TRBJ1-2	few	TGTGCCAGCAGCTTGGAGATACAGGGGATGAACTATGGCTACACCTTC	CASSLEIQGMNYGYTF
TRBV29-1	-	TRBJ1-3	-	TGCAGCGTTGTTTCAGGGATTTCGGACACCATATATTTT	CSVVSGISDTIYF
TRBV4-2	-	TRBJ2-3	few	TGTGCCAGCAGCCAAGCCGGTGCTAGCGTCGATACGCAGTATTTT	CASSQAGASVDTQYF
TRBV24-1	TRBD2	TRBJ2-1	-	TGTGCCACCAGTGATCCCGGGACTAGCGGGAAAGAGTTTGGAGATGAGCAGTTCTTC	CATSDPGTSGKEFGDEQFF
TRBV3-1	-	TRBJ1-3	many	TGTGCCAGCAGCCAAGATTTCGTAAACTCTGGAAACACCATATATTTT	CASSQDFVNSGNTIYF
TRBV2	TRBD1	TRBJ2-7	many	TGTGCCAGCAACCCGGGACAGGAAAATCTCGAGCAGTACTTC	CASNPGQENLEQYF
TRBV20-1	TRBD1	TRBJ1-4	-	TGCAGTGCTAACAGGGGATTTAATGAAAAACTGTTTTTT	CSANRGFNEKLFF
TRBV6-1	TRBD1	TRBJ1-5	many	TGTGCCACCCGCGACGGACAGGGGAATCAGCCCCAGCATTTT	CATRDGQGNQPQHF
TRBV29-1	TRBD1	TRBJ1-5	-	TGCAGCGTTGGCGGGGACAGGGGTCAGCCCCAGCATTTT	CSVGGDRGQPQHF
TRBV28	-	TRBJ2-7	many	TGTGCCAGCAGTTTTTTGCGAATTACCTACGAGCAGTACTTC	CASSFLRITYEQYF
TRBV12-5	TRBD1	TRBJ2-7	once	TGTGCTAGTGGTTTGGTACCCGGGACAGGGTTAGCCTACGAGCAGTACTTC	CASGLVPGTGLAYEQYF
TRBV18	-	TRBJ2-1	-	TGTGCCAGCTCACCAGCGAGCACTAGCCCCTCCTACAATGAGCAGTTCTTC	CASSPASTSPSYNEQFF
TRBV2	-	TRBJ1-1	-	TGTGCCAGCAGTGAAGAGGGTGGTGGTCTTGAAGCTTTCTTT	CASSEEGGGLEAFF